A few counts support the clone carrying this T cell receptor (beta chain). Its antigen is unknown. This sample was taken from a study of beta chain features in type 1 diabetes. The investigators reverse transcribed all of the isolated RNA, so they sequenced expressed TCRB transcripts. TCRdb keeps only in-frame clones here, not all; method: immunoSEQ multiplex PCR. The data hold around 710,000 clones, with 9.5% to 15% observed a single time. General observations from the study: TCRB CDR3s from Type 1 diabetes patients were moderately but significantly shorter in all four CD4+ subsets. The analysis here could not establish whether HLA type shapes TCRB rearrangement. Diminished insertions and augmented deletions at VDJ junctions characterized type 1 diabetes patients.

The CDR3 covers 15 residues. Germline assignment: CDR1 LNHDA and CDR2 SQIVND (reference sequence). V was cut by 5 bases and J by 2 bases, with 15 bases left in between. Sequencing used naive CD4+ T cells from blood. The sequence was collected from a man aged 25-45 years with type 1 diabetes. J is TRBJ1-2 and V is TRBV19; tentative D call: TRBD1 (6 bases). The CDR3 protein is CASSADSRGNYGYTF. The CDR3 DNA sequence: TGTGCCAGTAGTGCGGACAGTCGGGGCAACTATGGCTACACCTTC.